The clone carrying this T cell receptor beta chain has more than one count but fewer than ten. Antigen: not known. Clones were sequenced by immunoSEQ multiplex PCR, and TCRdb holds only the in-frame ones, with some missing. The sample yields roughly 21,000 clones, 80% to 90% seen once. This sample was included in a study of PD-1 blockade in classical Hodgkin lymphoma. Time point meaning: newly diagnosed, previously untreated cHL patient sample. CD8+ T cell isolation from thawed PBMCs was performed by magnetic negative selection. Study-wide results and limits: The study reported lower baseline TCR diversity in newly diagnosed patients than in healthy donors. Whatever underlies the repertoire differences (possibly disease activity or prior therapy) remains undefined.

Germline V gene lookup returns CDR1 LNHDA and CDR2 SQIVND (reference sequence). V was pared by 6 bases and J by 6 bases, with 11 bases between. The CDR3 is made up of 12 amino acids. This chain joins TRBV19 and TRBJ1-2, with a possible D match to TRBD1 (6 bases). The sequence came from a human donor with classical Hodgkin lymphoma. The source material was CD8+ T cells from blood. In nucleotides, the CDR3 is TGTGCCAGTAGCAAGGGGGGGAATGGCTACACCTTC. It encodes CASSKGGNGYTF.